This TCR beta chain was recorded in a study of T-cell memory formation after mild COVID-19. Whole-study results and caveats: Later expanders leaned CD4+, whereas clones that contracted between day 15 and 85 were balanced CD4/CD8. The authors left the SARS-CoV-2 specificity of second-wave clones peaking on day 37 unconfirmed. Mostly located in CM and EM were contracting CD4+ clones, with contracting CD8+ clones located in EMRA.

TCRalpha and TCRbeta libraries used 5'RACE with constant-segment primers and UMIs. In TCRdb, the 5' RACE reads were re-called with MiXCR into one record per CDR3 protein. The sample includes approximately 250,000 distinct CDR3 sequences, roughly 17% of them seen just once. This CDR3 is 14 amino acids long. V was pared by 3 bases and J by 4 bases, with 0 bases of the junction left unmatched. In germline, CDR1 is SGHTA, CDR2 FQGNSA. This clonotype has a count of ten or more. Its target is unknown. Sequenced material: PBMCs or a T cell subset sorted from them (not recorded which). This chain joins TRBV7-2 and TRBJ2-3; 11 bases agree with TRBD2. The TCR comes from a man between 18 and 35 years old who had mild COVID-19 (a few samples of this study predate the infection). Cell type and time point are not known. The CDR3 DNA is TGTGCCAGCAGCTTTAGCGGGGGGGCAGATACGCAGTATTTT. Protein sequence: CASSFSGGADTQYF. The entire variable domain, with the rest obtained from reference TRBV7-2 and TRBJ2-3, is as follows: GAGVSQSPSNKVTEKGKDVELRCDPISGHTALYWYRQSLGQGLEFLIYFQGNSAPDKSGLPSDRFSAERTGGSVSTLTIQRTQQEDSAVYLCASSFSGGADTQYFGPGTRLTVL.